This T cell receptor (beta chain) is from a study of sequential checkpoint blockade in melanoma. Assay used: immunoSEQ multiplex PCR; TCRdb lists only in-frame clones, some missing. This table has approximately 5,000 clones, roughly a quarter appearing once. Germline loops: CDR1 SGHRS, CDR2 YFSETQ. This CDR3 has 14 residues. With V trimmed by 2 bases and J by 1 base, 2 bases remained unmatched. Treatment of the sample: randomized to nivolumab then ipilimumab (arm A) or the reverse (arm B). This rearrangement joins TRBV5-1 to TRBJ2-5; 7 bases line up with TRBD1. This TCR was sampled from a human donor with melanoma. This sample comprised tumor tissue (inferred from file names), obtained from a patient given nivolumab and ipilimumab in sequence. The CDR3 is CASSFTGVQETQYF. The CDR3 nucleotides read TGCGCCAGCAGCTTCACAGGGGTCCAAGAGACCCAGTACTTC.